This TCR beta chain is from a study of shared clonotypes between healthy human individuals. Regarding the study as a whole: Sampling included only blood; tissue repertoires likely differ.

V was cut by 8 bases and J by 1 base, with 9 bases left in between. This CDR3 has 13 residues. Germline loops: CDR1 SGHNT, CDR2 YYREEE (reference sequence). Comment on this clone: Its antigen remains unknown.

Some clones are missing from TCRdb's copy, which holds only in-frame ones; the method was immunoSEQ multiplex PCR. The table includes more than 850,000 clones, around three quarters detected once. The V call is TRBV5-4, the J call TRBJ2-2; weak D call: TRBD1 (5 bases). The sequencing input was memory CD4+ T cells from PBMCs. The subset denotes: CD45RA-negative fraction. This sequence originates from a man younger than 30 in good health. Some clones in this sample may be carry-over from other donors' samples. The CDR3 sequence is CARTDRNTGELFF. In nucleotides, the CDR3 is TGTGCCAGGACCGACAGGAACACCGGGGAGCTGTTTTTT. Drawing the rest from reference TRBV5-4 and TRBJ2-2, the complete variable domain is ETGVTQSPTHLIKTRGQQVTLRCSSQSGHNTVSWYQQALGQGPQFIFQYYREEENGRGNFPPRFSGLQFPNYSSELNVNALELDDSALYLCARTDRNTGELFFGEGSRLTVL.